A selection of T cell receptor beta chains follows, all from one sample in a study of T-cell memory formation after mild COVID-19. Each CDR3 protein gets one entry after TCRdb re-called the 5' RACE reads with MiXCR. The sample yields roughly 280,000 distinct CDR3 sequences, roughly 8.2% seen once. Sample: PBMCs or a T cell subset sorted from them (not recorded which). The receptors derive from a man aged 18 to 35 who had mild COVID-19 (a few samples of this study predate the infection). Cell type and time point are not known. Both conserved end residues are part of each CDR3. A D gene is named only where the DNA matches it firmly. A clone size is listed for some rows: how often the clone was seen (once, few, many), or a class if it is expanded.

clone_size	v_call	cdr3_length	j_call	d_call	cdr3_aa	cdr3_nt
-	TRBV20-1	14	TRBJ2-4	TRBD1	CSAKNQGASNIQYF	TGCAGTGCTAAGAATCAGGGGGCTTCAAACATTCAGTACTTC
few	TRBV20-1	13	TRBJ2-5	-	CSAPGTTRETQYF	TGCAGTGCTCCCGGGACCACCCGGGAGACCCAGTACTTC
few	TRBV20-1	13	TRBJ2-1	-	CSASSQAVNEQFF	TGCAGTGCTAGTTCGCAGGCCGTCAATGAGCAGTTCTTC
few	TRBV20-1	13	TRBJ1-5	TRBD1	CSAKRQGLEPQHF	TGCAGTGCCAAAAGACAGGGTTTGGAGCCCCAGCATTTT
-	TRBV30	16	TRBJ1-4	-	CAWSSWVVSTNEKLFF	TGTGCCTGGAGCTCTTGGGTCGTCAGTACTAATGAAAAACTGTTTTTT
-	TRBV5-1	15	TRBJ2-1	TRBD1	CASSSPGQGNNEQFF	TGCGCCAGCAGCTCCCCGGGACAGGGTAACAATGAGCAGTTCTTC
-	TRBV29-1	11	TRBJ2-1	-	CSVVLVPQRFF	TGCAGCGTTGTGCTAGTTCCTCAGCGGTTCTTC
-	TRBV6-5	13	TRBJ2-2	-	CASSSVPQGELFF	TGTGCCAGCAGTTCCGTGCCCCAAGGGGAGCTGTTTTTT
few	TRBV3-1	12	TRBJ1-6	-	CASSGGVPNLHF	TGTGCCAGCAGCGGAGGGGTCCCCAACCTCCACTTT
-	TRBV24-1	13	TRBJ2-5	-	CATSNLQQETQYF	TGTGCCACCAGCAATTTACAACAAGAGACCCAGTACTTC
-	TRBV7-2	16	TRBJ2-2	-	CASSFRDSSGVGELFF	TGTGCCAGCAGCTTCCGGGACAGCTCGGGAGTCGGGGAGCTGTTTTTT
-	TRBV5-1	15	TRBJ2-5	TRBD2	CASSFSGGPGETQYF	TGCGCCAGCAGCTTTAGCGGGGGGCCAGGAGAGACCCAGTACTTC
many	TRBV6-5	13	TRBJ1-5	-	CASRTGKGQPQHF	TGTGCCAGCAGAACAGGGAAAGGTCAGCCCCAGCATTTT
-	TRBV20-1	15	TRBJ2-5	TRBD2	CSARMAGGRGETQYF	TGCAGTGCTAGAATGGCGGGGGGCCGAGGGGAGACCCAGTACTTC
many	TRBV4-3	16	TRBJ2-1	TRBD2	CASSQLGVTSGGPRFF	TGCGCCAGCAGCCAGCTAGGAGTGACTAGCGGGGGACCCCGGTTCTTC
many	TRBV11-2	13	TRBJ2-2	-	CASSSELTGELFF	TGTGCCAGCAGCTCCGAACTCACCGGGGAGCTGTTTTTT
-	TRBV6-6	17	TRBJ2-3	TRBD2	CASSSRTSGASTDTQYF	TGTGCCAGCAGTTCCCGAACTAGCGGGGCTAGCACAGATACGCAGTATTTT
many	TRBV20-1	18	TRBJ1-1	-	CSARDRGRINRGNTEAFF	TGCAGTGCTAGAGATAGGGGACGGATAAATCGGGGGAACACTGAAGCTTTCTTT
few	TRBV7-9	16	TRBJ2-2	TRBD2	CASSSTSGANTGELFF	TGTGCCAGCAGCTCGACTAGCGGGGCCAACACCGGGGAGCTGTTTTTT
few	TRBV7-2	14	TRBJ1-5	-	CASSSVDSNQPQHF	TGTGCCAGCAGCTCCGTGGATAGCAATCAGCCCCAGCATTTT
few	TRBV5-1	15	TRBJ1-1	TRBD1	CASSQNRGQATEAFF	TGCGCCAGCAGCCAAAACAGGGGGCAGGCCACTGAAGCTTTCTTT
few	TRBV6-5	15	TRBJ2-7	-	CASSYDPGSSYEQYF	TGTGCCAGCAGTTACGACCCAGGGAGCTCCTACGAGCAGTACTTC
few	TRBV4-3	14	TRBJ1-2	-	CASSQGIADYGYTF	TGCGCCAGCAGCCAGGGGATTGCGGACTATGGCTACACCTTC
few	TRBV7-2	11	TRBJ2-1	TRBD2	CASSFLAVLFF	TGTGCCAGCAGCTTTCTAGCGGTATTGTTCTTC
many	TRBV4-3	12	TRBJ2-7	-	CASSQGGSEQYF	TGCGCCAGCAGCCAAGGAGGCTCCGAGCAGTACTTC
-	TRBV18	14	TRBJ2-1	-	CASSRPEPPHEQFF	TGTGCCAGCTCACGGCCTGAACCCCCACATGAGCAGTTCTTC
-	TRBV7-3	12	TRBJ2-3	-	CASSPGGPTQYF	TGTGCCAGCAGCCCCGGGGGGCCTACGCAGTATTTT
many	TRBV18	14	TRBJ1-1	-	CASSPAVGYTEAFF	TGTGCCAGCTCACCGGCCGTGGGTTACACTGAAGCTTTCTTT
few	TRBV6-6	15	TRBJ2-7	-	CASSYGQLGGYEQYF	TGTGCCAGCAGTTACGGACAGCTAGGGGGGTACGAGCAGTACTTC
many	TRBV7-3	17	TRBJ2-2	-	CASSPGRAGPNTGELFF	TGTGCCAGCAGCCCCGGACGGGCGGGGCCGAACACCGGGGAGCTGTTTTTT
few	TRBV6-6	15	TRBJ1-2	TRBD1	CASSQGQGGSNGYTF	TGTGCCAGCAGTCAAGGACAGGGTGGGTCGAATGGCTACACCTTC
-	TRBV6-1	14	TRBJ1-1	-	CASTPTLTGTEAFF	TGTGCCAGCACTCCCACGCTGACGGGCACTGAAGCTTTCTTT
-	TRBV7-3	15	TRBJ2-6	-	CASSLRASGANVLTF	TGTGCCAGCAGCTTAAGGGCATCTGGGGCCAACGTCCTGACTTTC
-	TRBV12-5	15	TRBJ2-3	TRBD1	CASGPGTGPTDTQYF	TGTGCTAGTGGTCCCGGGACAGGACCCACAGATACGCAGTATTTT
-	TRBV5-1	16	TRBJ1-1	-	CASSDPLGRIPTEAFF	TGCGCCAGCAGCGACCCCTTGGGACGCATACCCACTGAAGCTTTCTTT
many	TRBV7-2	15	TRBJ2-2	-	CASSLREEGTGELFF	TGTGCCAGCAGCCTGAGGGAGGAGGGCACCGGGGAGCTGTTTTTT
many	TRBV10-3	12	TRBJ1-2	TRBD1	CATHRGYYGYTF	TGTGCCACCCACAGGGGATACTATGGCTACACCTTC